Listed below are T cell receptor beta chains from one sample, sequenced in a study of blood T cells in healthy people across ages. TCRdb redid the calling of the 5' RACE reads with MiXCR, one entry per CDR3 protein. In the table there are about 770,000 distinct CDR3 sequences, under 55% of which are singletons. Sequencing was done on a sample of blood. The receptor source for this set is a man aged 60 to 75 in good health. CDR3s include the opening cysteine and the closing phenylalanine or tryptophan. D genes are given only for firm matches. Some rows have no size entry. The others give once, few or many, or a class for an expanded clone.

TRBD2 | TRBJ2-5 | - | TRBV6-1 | CASSEGAGVQETQYF | TGTGCCAGCAGTGAAGGAGCGGGGGTACAAGAGACCCAGTACTTC
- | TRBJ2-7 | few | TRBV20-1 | CSANSPVGSYEQYF | TGCAGTGCTAATTCCCCGGTAGGGTCCTACGAGCAGTACTTC
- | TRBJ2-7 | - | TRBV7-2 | CASSTGRVLTYEQYF | TGTGCCAGCAGCACCGGACGGGTATTGACCTACGAGCAGTACTTC
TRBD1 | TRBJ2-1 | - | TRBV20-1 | CSASRGGLFYEQFF | TGCAGTGCTAGTCGAGGGGGCCTGTTCTATGAGCAGTTCTTC
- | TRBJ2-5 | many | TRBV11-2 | CASSSGETGTETQYF | TGTGCCAGCAGCTCGGGAGAAACAGGGACCGAGACCCAGTACTTC
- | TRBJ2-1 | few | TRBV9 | CASSADHNEQFF | TGTGCCAGCAGCGCCGACCACAATGAGCAGTTCTTC
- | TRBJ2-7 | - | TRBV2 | CATANSGEAFSEQYF | TGTGCCACAGCTAACTCAGGGGAAGCCTTTAGCGAGCAGTACTTC
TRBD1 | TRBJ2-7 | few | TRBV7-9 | CASSLAGRGQGTEQYF | TGTGCCAGCAGCTTAGCCGGTCGGGGACAGGGAACCGAGCAGTACTTC
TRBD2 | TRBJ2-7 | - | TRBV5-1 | CASSVGTSGVYEQYF | TGCGCCAGCAGCGTCGGGACTAGCGGGGTCTACGAGCAGTACTTC
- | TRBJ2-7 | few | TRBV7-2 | CASSTSTVSSYEQYF | TGTGCCAGCAGCACCAGTACAGTTTCTTCCTACGAGCAGTACTTC
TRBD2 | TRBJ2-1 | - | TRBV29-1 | CSVEFSGGGNEQFF | TGCAGCGTTGAATTTAGCGGGGGTGGGAATGAGCAGTTCTTC
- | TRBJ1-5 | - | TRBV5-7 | CASSLEGFGNQPQHF | TGTGCCAGCAGCTTGGAGGGGTTTGGCAATCAGCCCCAGCATTTT
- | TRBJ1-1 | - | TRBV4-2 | CASSQDGPMNTEAFF | TGTGCCAGCAGCCAGGACGGCCCCATGAACACTGAAGCTTTCTTT
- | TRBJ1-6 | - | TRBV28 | CASSFQPGHAGSPLHF | TGTGCCAGCAGTTTCCAACCGGGACACGCAGGTTCACCCCTCCACTTT
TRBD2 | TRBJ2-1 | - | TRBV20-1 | CSARTSGDYNKQFF | TGCAGTGCTAGGACTAGCGGGGATTACAATAAGCAGTTCTTC
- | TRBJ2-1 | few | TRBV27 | CASSFYDGNNEQFF | TGTGCCAGCAGTTTCTACGACGGGAACAATGAGCAGTTCTTC
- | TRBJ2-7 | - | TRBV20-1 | CSAREVSSYEQYF | TGCAGTGCTAGAGAGGTCAGCTCCTACGAGCAGTACTTC
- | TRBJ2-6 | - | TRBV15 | CATSKEGGASSGANVLTF | TGTGCCACCAGCAAAGAAGGGGGGGCCAGCTCTGGGGCCAACGTCCTGACTTTC
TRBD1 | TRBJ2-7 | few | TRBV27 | CASSLPGQGRPEQYF | TGTGCCAGCAGTTTACCGGGACAGGGAAGGCCCGAGCAGTACTTC
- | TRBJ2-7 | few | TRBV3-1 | CASSQDPSQASYEQYF | TGTGCCAGCAGCCAAGATCCTTCGCAGGCCTCCTACGAGCAGTACTTC
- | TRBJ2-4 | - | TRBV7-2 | CASSLAGTVEGNIQYF | TGTGCCAGCAGCTTAGCCGGGACCGTTGAGGGAAACATTCAGTACTTC
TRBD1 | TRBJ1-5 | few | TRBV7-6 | CASSLGTGGHQPQHF | TGTGCCAGCAGCTTAGGGACAGGGGGTCATCAGCCCCAGCATTTT